Following are 18 T cell receptor beta chains from one sample sequenced in a study of T-cell reconstitution after alpha-beta-depleted transplantation in children. Preparing the TCRbeta library involved the use of unique molecular identifiers. TCRdb re-analysed the PCR reads in MiXCR, keeping a single row per CDR3 protein. Of 780,000 or so distinct CDR3 sequences in the sample, about 16% were seen once. Sequences were derived from PBMCs, mostly from graft donor cells, sampled 360 days after TCRalphabeta/CD19-depleted stem cell transplant. The receptors shown here come from a male patient aged 10-17 years who had a stem cell transplant for acute lymphoblastic leukemia, so the T cells may come from the graft donor.

The rearrangement joins TRBV14 to TRBJ2-3, with 8 positions matching TRBD2. Germline CDR1 reads SGHDN; CDR2 reads FVKESK. CDR3 length equals 19 residues. V shed 4 bases, J shed 0 bases, and the junction held 15 bases outside the gene matches. The CDR3 spells CASSPLIGLAQISTDTQYF. The CDR3 DNA reads as TGTGCCAGCAGCCCCCTTATCGGACTAGCCCAAATTAGCACAGATACGCAGTATTTT.

This clonotype was observed a few times. The chain joins TRBV5-1 to TRBJ2-3; 8 positions agree with TRBD2. V was clipped by 7 bases and J by 2 bases; unmatched bases: 6. CDR1 is SGHRS, CDR2 YFSETQ, per germline. CDR3 length: 14 residues. The CDR3 loop is CASCSGGSTDTQYF. CDR3 DNA sequence: TGCGCCAGCTGCTCGGGGGGGTCCACAGATACGCAGTATTTT.

Only a few counts were recorded for this clonotype. This chain connects TRBV12-3 or TRBV12-4 to TRBJ2-2, with 7 bases fitting TRBD1. The V gene end was trimmed by 6 bases and the J gene end by 6 bases; junction bases not matched to a gene: 10. The CDR3 is 15 amino acids. In DNA, the CDR3 is TGTGCCAGCAGCGACAGGGTATCCCTTGCCGGGGAGCTGTTTTTT. Translated, it gives CASSDRVSLAGELFF.

This clonotype was detected ten times or more. The chain uses TRBV5-1 and TRBJ2-2; 9 nucleotides align to TRBD1. V shed 5 bases and J 2 bases; nucleotides not matched to a gene: 7. The CDR3 is 16 amino acids. Germline lookup yields CDR1 SGHRS and CDR2 YFSETQ. The CDR3 sequence: CASRQRTGENTGELFF. The CDR3 DNA sequence: TGCGCCAGCAGACAGCGGACAGGGGAAAACACCGGGGAGCTGTTTTTT.

V usage is TRBV6-6 and J usage is TRBJ2-7; D gene uncertain. The V gene's germline CDR1 is MNHNY and CDR2 SVGAGI (reference sequence). V lost 7 bases to trimming and J lost 4 bases, with 8 bases between them. The CDR3 totals 11 residues. The CDR3 reads CASTEEYEQYF. In DNA, the CDR3 is TGTGCCAGCACCGAAGAGTACGAGCAGTACTTC.

About this clonotype itself: A much larger clone differs by one base, so this may be a read error. The chain combines TRBV6-2 or TRBV6-3 with TRBJ1-1; D is possibly TRBD1 (5 bases). The CDR3 runs to 16 residues. Germline loops: CDR1 MNHEY, CDR2 SVGEGT. The V end was cut by 6 bases, the J end by 1 base, with 18 bases between. Here the CDR3 reads CASSLFLGVSNTEAFF. For the CDR3, the DNA is TGTGCCAGCAGCCTGTTTTTAGGGGTTTCGAACACTGAAGCTTTCTTT.

This clonotype was detected only a few times. The chain carries TRBV5-5 and TRBJ2-3; perhaps TRBD1 as D (5 bases). Germline loops: CDR1 SGHKS, CDR2 YYEKEE (reference sequence). The CDR3 has 14 residues. V was pared by 0 bases and J by 4 bases, with 9 bases between. This chain's CDR3 is CASSLASGPDTQYF. CDR3 DNA sequence: TGTGCCAGCAGCTTGGCCTCAGGGCCAGATACGCAGTATTTT.

This clonotype occurred a few times. V is TRBV10-3 and J is TRBJ2-1, with 7 bases identical to TRBD1. The CDR3 totals 14 residues. The ends lost 2 bases at V and 7 bases at J; junction bases unmatched: 5. Germline CDR1 and CDR2: ENHRY and SYGVKD. CDR3 coding DNA: TGTGCCATCAGTGAGGAGGGGGCGCGGAATGAGCAGTTCTTC. Translated, it gives CAISEEGARNEQFF.

This clonotype was detected only a few times. The chain uses TRBV20-1 and TRBJ2-7; D unclear. Germline V CDR1 and CDR2: DFQATT, SNEGSKA (reference sequence). This CDR3 has 13 residues. Trimming pared 1 base from V and 3 bases from J, leaving 10 bases between. The CDR3 protein is CSARAMTRYEQYF. The CDR3 nucleotides are TGCAGTGCTAGAGCAATGACCCGCTACGAGCAGTACTTC.

This clonotype came up many times. V is TRBV29-1 and J is TRBJ1-2, with D perhaps TRBD1 (6 bases). V was pared by 3 bases and J by 5 bases, with 13 bases between. Germline V gene lookup returns CDR1 SQVTM and CDR2 ANQGSEA. CDR3 length equals 13 residues. CDR3 in amino acids: CSVDDRHGYGYTF. DNA of the CDR3: TGCAGCGTTGATGACAGGCATGGGTATGGCTACACCTTC.

This clonotype appeared a few times. Written as DNA, the CDR3 is TGTGCCATCAGTGAGTGGGCCGGCCCTAACACTGAAGCTTTCTTT. This codes for CAISEWAGPNTEAFF. The rearrangement uses TRBV10-3 and TRBJ1-1, with no clear D. From germline, CDR1 is ENHRY and CDR2 SYGVKD. Trimming took 1 base from V and 2 from J, leaving 11 bases between them. The CDR3 covers 15 residues.

The genes are TRBV6-5 and TRBJ1-1; TRBD1 is a possible D gene (6 bases). Germline V gene sequence: CDR1 MNHEY, CDR2 SVGAGI. Trimming left V 4 bases short and J 0 bases short, with 15 bases between. This CDR3 contains 16 residues. The CDR3 loop is CASSSHPTGMNTEAFF. The CDR3, as DNA: TGTGCCAGCAGTTCTCACCCGACAGGAATGAACACTGAAGCTTTCTTT.

This clonotype turned up a few times. The chain has TRBV5-5 and TRBJ2-1; D unresolved. V shed 2 bases and J shed 5 bases, with 8 bases lying between them. The CDR3 extends over 13 amino acids. From germline, CDR1 is SGHKS and CDR2 YYEKEE (reference sequence). Here the CDR3 reads CASSFLVNNEQFF. The CDR3 DNA follows: TGTGCCAGCAGCTTCCTGGTAAACAATGAGCAGTTCTTC.

This clonotype was counted ten times or more. The chain recombines TRBV7-3 with TRBJ2-3, with 12 positions matching TRBD2. Trimming took 5 bases from V and 5 from J; bases not matched to a gene: 8. The CDR3 covers 16 residues. The germline gives CDR1 SGHTA, CDR2 FQGTGA. The CDR3 bases are TGTGCCAGCAGCCATGGACTAGCGGGAAGCTTAGATACGCAGTATTTT. Protein sequence: CASSHGLAGSLDTQYF.

This chain joins TRBV29-1 and TRBJ2-1; possibly TRBD1 for D (6 bases). Trimming took 7 bases from V and 4 from J, leaving 20 bases between them. Germline V gives CDR1 SQVTM, CDR2 ANQGSEA. This CDR3 is 15 amino acids long. CDR3 bases: TGCAGCGCCCGACGCCAGGGGACCACTTACAATGAGCAGTTCTTC. Protein sequence: CSARRQGTTYNEQFF.

The rearrangement links TRBV20-1 to TRBJ1-2; D remains ambiguous. Trimming removed 3 bases from V and 0 bases from J, with 5 bases in between. The germline V gene has CDR1 DFQATT and CDR2 SNEGSKA (reference sequence). The CDR3 totals 12 residues. The CDR3 coding sequence is TGCAGTGCTAGTAACCCTAACTATGGCTACACCTTC. As protein: CSASNPNYGYTF.

This clonotype has at least ten counts. The chain employs TRBV4-2 and TRBJ2-7, with D hard to call. The CDR3 length is 16 residues. Trimming removed 0 bases at V and 3 bases at J, with 15 bases between. The germline gives CDR1 LGHNA, CDR2 YNFKEQ. CDR3 coding DNA: TGTGCCAGCAGCCAAGATGCGACGAATCCCCTCTACGAGCAGTACTTC. Amino acid sequence: CASSQDATNPLYEQYF.

This clonotype turned up a few times. The rearrangement joins TRBV6-1 to TRBJ1-1; D gene ambiguous. Looked up from germline, CDR1 is MNHNS and CDR2 is SASEGT. This CDR3 contains 17 residues. V lost 3 bases and J 2 bases, leaving 19 bases between the germline ends. This CDR3 is CASSDRRKRTVNTEAFF. The CDR3 nucleotides read TGTGCCAGCAGTGATCGCCGTAAAAGAACAGTTAACACTGAAGCTTTCTTT.